This T cell receptor (beta chain) was documented in a study of T cell changes during pregnancy in multiple sclerosis (dated 2019 in TCRdb). With regard to the full study: The study examined how the T cell repertoire changed over the course of pregnancy in women with multiple sclerosis.

Regarding this clone: Its antigen remains unidentified. Base qualities are not provided; no much larger clone lies one nucleotide away.

CDR1 is given as LNHDA and CDR2 as SQIVND, both from the germline V gene (reference sequence). Here V drops 8 bases and J drops 5 bases, and the junction holds 7 bases not matched to any gene. The CDR3 covers 13 residues, taking in both the cysteine and the phenylalanine. Solely the CDR3 DNA is kept, with 39 bases framed from the first base. Library preparation used the immunoSEQ multiplex PCR assay. TCRdb retrieved this table from immuneACCESS and kept in-frame rearrangements only. Not all clones are present; in checked studies, unresolved V genes account for under half, and no reason is known for the remainder. The sample yields roughly 70,000 clones; more than 85% were counted once. 2% to 2.5% of the sample rests with the top ten.

This sample comprised peripheral blood, obtained in the first trimester of pregnancy. This chain joins TRBV19 to TRBJ2-7; 9 of the junction bases match TRBD1. This sequence originates from a female donor with multiple sclerosis, enrolled in a pregnancy study. The DNA reads TGTGCCAGTGAACCGGGACAGGGAAACGAGCAGTACTTC. It translates as CASEPGQGNEQYF.